The following is a T cell receptor (beta chain) sequence with its context. What it recognizes is unknown. Using immunoSEQ multiplex PCR, the repertoire was profiled, and TCRdb retains in-frame clones only, with some absent. In the table there are 90,000 to 130,000 clones, roughly 89% of which are singletons. The sample originates from a study of cytomegalovirus exposure and HLA in healthy donors. Findings and limits, study-wide: Cytomegalovirus status was reportedly diagnosed by the classifier with high sensitivity and specificity. CMV antigen specificity was confirmed in vitro for a few CMV-associated chains.

In germline, CDR1 is SGDLS, CDR2 YYNGEE. J gave up 5 bases and V 3 bases, and 7 bases lay outside the gene matches. This CDR3 region has 16 residues. The receptor's source is a woman between 18 and 29 years old in good health and CMV-seronegative. The chain uses TRBV9 and TRBJ1-6; 8 nucleotides agree with TRBD1. Sequenced: PBMCs. The CDR3 coding sequence is TGTGCCAGCAGCGCGCCAGGGGGCGCGAATAATTCACCCCTCCACTTT. Translating gives CASSAPGGANNSPLHF. Based on the CDR3 plus reference TRBV9 and TRBJ1-6, the full variable domain is DSGVTQTPKHLITATGQRVTLRCSPRSGDLSVYWYQQSLDQGLQFLIQYYNGEERAKGNILERFSAQQFPDLHSELNLSSLELGDSALYFCASSAPGGANNSPLHFGNGTRLTVT.